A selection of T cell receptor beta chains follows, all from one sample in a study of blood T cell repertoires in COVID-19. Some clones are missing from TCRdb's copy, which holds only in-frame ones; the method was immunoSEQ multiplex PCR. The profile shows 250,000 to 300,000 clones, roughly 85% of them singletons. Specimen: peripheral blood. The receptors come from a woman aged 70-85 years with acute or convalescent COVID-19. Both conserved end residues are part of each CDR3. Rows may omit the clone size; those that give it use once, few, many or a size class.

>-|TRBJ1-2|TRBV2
CASRVVAGQGAGYTF
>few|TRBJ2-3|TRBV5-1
CASTDYSTTDTQYF
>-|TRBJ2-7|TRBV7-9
CASSLTGVGAYEQYF
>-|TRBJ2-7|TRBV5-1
CASSLRGEQYF
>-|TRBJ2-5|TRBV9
CASSVSGKETQYF
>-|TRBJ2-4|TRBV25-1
CASSPGGLAKNIQYF
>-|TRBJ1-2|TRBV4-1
CASSQERSVPNYGYTF
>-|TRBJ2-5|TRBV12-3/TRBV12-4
CASRSGVETQYF
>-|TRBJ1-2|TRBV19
CASSIGLQVGGYTF
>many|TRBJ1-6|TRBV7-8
CASSPRQSSYNSPLHF